This T cell receptor beta chain was documented in a study of CD8 T cells in ankylosing spondylitis. V dropped 3 bases and J dropped 6 bases, with 11 bases sitting between them. CDR3 size: 13 residues. TCRdb fed the 5' RACE reads into MiXCR, producing one record per CDR3 protein. The sample carries around 320,000 distinct CDR3 sequences, around 20% recorded once. Overall study results and limits: In ankylosing spondylitis blood, a motif of 7 to 9 highly homologous TCR beta variants appeared characteristic.

This clonotype occurred a few times. Its target is unknown. This rearrangement joins TRBV12-3 or TRBV12-4 to TRBJ1-2; D gene unclear. This TCR was sampled from a female donor with ankylosing spondylitis or in good health (not recorded which). Sequenced material: blood, either unsorted or a sorted T cell fraction (not recorded which). The CDR3 DNA is TGTGCCAGCAGTTTGGGGATTAGCGATGGCTACACCTTC. Protein: CASSLGISDGYTF.